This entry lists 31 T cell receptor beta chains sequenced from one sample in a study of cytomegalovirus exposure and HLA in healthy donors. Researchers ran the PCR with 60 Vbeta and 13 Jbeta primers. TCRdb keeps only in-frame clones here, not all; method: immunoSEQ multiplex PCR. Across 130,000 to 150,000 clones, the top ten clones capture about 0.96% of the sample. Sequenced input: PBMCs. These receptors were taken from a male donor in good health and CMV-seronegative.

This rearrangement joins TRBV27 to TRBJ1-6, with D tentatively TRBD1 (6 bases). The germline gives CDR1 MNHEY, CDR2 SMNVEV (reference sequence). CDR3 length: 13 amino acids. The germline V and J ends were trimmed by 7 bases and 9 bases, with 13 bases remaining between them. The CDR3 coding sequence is TGTGCCAGCATGAGAACAGGGCCTTCACCCCTCCACTTT. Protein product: CASMRTGPSPLHF.

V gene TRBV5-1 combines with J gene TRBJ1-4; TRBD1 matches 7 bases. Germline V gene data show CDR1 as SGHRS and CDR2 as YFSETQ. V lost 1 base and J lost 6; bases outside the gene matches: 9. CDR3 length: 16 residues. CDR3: CASSLSGGGLYEKLFF. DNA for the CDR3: TGCGCCAGCAGCTTGTCCGGAGGGGGCTTATATGAAAAACTGTTTTTT.

The CDR3 protein is CASSMGTFMSGSRQYF. The CDR3 coding sequence is TGTGCCAGTAGTATGGGGACCTTTATGAGCGGGAGTCGTCAGTACTTC. This rearrangement joins TRBV19 to TRBJ2-7; 8 bases are a match to TRBD2. The germline gives CDR1 LNHDA, CDR2 SQIVND (reference sequence). The CDR3 consists of 16 residues. The V gene end was trimmed by 3 bases and the J gene end by 10 bases; junction bases not matched to a gene: 17.

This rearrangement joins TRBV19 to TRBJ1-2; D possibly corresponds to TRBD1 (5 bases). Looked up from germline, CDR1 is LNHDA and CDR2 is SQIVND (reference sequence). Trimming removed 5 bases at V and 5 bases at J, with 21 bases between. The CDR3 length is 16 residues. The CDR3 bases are TGTGCCAGTAGTGTTTTAATGGATGCTCGGGGGTATGGCTACACCTTC. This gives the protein CASSVLMDARGYGYTF.

DNA for the CDR3: TGTGCCAGTAGGGTTCAGGGGGTGGCTGAAGCTTTCTTT. It translates to CASRVQGVAEAFF. The rearrangement uses TRBV19 and TRBJ1-1; TRBD1 agrees at 7 bases. With V trimmed by 6 bases and J by 6 bases, 7 bases remained unmatched. Germline V gene data show CDR1 as LNHDA and CDR2 as SQIVND (reference sequence). There are 13 residues in the CDR3.

The chain's CDR3 is CASSLGQGSNYGYTF. Written as DNA, the CDR3 is TGTGCCAGCAGCTTAGGGCAGGGGAGTAACTATGGCTACACCTTC. V and J are TRBV7-9 and TRBJ1-2, with D possibly matching TRBD1 (6 bases). V lost 1 base to trimming and J lost 1 base, with 10 bases between them. CDR1 and CDR2 (germline): SEHNR, FQNEAQ (reference sequence). The CDR3 covers 15 residues. Based on the CDR3 plus reference TRBV7-9 and TRBJ1-2, the full variable domain is DTGVSQNPRHKITKRGQNVTFRCDPISEHNRLYWYRQTLGQGPEFLTYFQNEAQLEKSRLLSDRFSAERPKGSFSTLEIQRTEQGDSAMYLCASSLGQGSNYGYTFGSGTRLTVV.

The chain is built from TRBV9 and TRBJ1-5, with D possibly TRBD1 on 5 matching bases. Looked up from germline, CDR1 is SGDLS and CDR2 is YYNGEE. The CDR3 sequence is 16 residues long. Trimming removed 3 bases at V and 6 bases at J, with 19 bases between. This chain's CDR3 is CASSAGGDRLGQPQHF. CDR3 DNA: TGTGCCAGCAGCGCGGGGGGGGACCGATTGGGTCAGCCCCAGCATTTT.

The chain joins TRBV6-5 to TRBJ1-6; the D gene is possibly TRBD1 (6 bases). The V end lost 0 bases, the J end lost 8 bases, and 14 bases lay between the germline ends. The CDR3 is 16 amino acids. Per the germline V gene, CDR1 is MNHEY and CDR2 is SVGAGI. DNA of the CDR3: TGTGCCAGCAGTTACTCGGGGGCAGGAACGTATTCACCCCTCCACTTT. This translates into CASSYSGAGTYSPLHF.

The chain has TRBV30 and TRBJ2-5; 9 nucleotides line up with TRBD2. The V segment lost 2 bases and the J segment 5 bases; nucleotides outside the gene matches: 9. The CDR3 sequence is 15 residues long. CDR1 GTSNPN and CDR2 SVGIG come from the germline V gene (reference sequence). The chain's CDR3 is CAWSPSSGVTETQYF. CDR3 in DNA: TGTGCCTGGAGTCCTTCTAGCGGGGTTACGGAGACCCAGTACTTC.

In DNA, the CDR3 is TGTGCCAGCGACACCAGGGCAGGGGCGATGCAGCCCCAGCATTTT. It is translated as CASDTRAGAMQPQHF. The chain employs TRBV6-6 and TRBJ1-5; tentatively, D is TRBD1 (6 bases). CDR1 is MNHNY and CDR2 is SVGAGI in the germline V gene (reference sequence). V was shortened by 8 bases and J by 7 bases, with 21 bases between the two germline ends. CDR3 length: 15 amino acids.

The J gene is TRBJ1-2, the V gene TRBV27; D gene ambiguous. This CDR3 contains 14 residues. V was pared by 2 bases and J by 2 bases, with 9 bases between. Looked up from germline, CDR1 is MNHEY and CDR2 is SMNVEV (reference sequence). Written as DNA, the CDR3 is TGTGCCAGCAGTTTAGTTCCAGAAAACTATGGCTACACCTTC. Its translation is CASSLVPENYGYTF.

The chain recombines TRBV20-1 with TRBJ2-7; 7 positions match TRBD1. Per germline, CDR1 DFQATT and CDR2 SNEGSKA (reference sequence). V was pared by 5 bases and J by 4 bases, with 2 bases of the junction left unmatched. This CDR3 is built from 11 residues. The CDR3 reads CSAGTAYEQYF. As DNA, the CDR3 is TGCAGTGCTGGGACAGCGTACGAGCAGTACTTC.

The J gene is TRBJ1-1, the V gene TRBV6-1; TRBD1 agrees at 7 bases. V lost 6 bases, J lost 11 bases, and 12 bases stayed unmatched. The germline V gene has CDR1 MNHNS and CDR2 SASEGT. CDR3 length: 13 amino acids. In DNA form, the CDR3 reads TGTGCCAGCAGGGAGACAGGGTTGAGTTGGGCTTTCTTT. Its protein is CASRETGLSWAFF.

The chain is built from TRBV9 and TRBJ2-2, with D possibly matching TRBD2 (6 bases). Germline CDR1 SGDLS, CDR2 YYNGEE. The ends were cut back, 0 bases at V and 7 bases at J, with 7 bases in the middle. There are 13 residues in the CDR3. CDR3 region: CASSVAGDGELFF. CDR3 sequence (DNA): TGTGCCAGCAGCGTAGCGGGGGACGGGGAGCTGTTTTTT.

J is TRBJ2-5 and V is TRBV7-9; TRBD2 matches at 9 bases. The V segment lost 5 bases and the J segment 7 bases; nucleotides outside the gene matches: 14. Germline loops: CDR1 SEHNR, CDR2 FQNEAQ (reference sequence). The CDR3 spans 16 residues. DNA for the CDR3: TGTGCCAGCAGCCAGAATAGCGGGGGACCTGATGTGACCCAGTACTTC. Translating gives CASSQNSGGPDVTQYF.

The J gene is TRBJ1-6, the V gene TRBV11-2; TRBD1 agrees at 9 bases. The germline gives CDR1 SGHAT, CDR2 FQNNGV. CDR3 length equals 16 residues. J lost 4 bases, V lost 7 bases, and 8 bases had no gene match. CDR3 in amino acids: CASTQTGGAYNSPLHF. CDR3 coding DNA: TGTGCCAGCACCCAGACAGGGGGGGCTTATAATTCACCCCTCCACTTT.

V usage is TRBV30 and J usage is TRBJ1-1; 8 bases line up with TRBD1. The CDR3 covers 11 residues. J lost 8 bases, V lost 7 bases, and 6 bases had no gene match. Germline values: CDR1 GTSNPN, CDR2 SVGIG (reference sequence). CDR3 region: CASGQVGEAFF. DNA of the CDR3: TGTGCCTCGGGACAGGTCGGGGAAGCTTTCTTT.

The CDR3 DNA reads as TGTGCAGTGTCCCGGGACAGTAACGAAGCTTTCTTT. Translating gives CAVSRDSNEAFF. The V gene is TRBV12-5, the J gene TRBJ1-1, with 7 bases lining up with TRBD1. The CDR3 extends over 12 amino acids. CDR1 and CDR2 (germline): LGHNT, FRNRAP.

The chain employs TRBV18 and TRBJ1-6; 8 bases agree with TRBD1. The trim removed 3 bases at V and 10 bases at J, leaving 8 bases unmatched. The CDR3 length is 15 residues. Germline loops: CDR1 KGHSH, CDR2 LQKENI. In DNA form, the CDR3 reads TGTGCCAGCTCACCCGGACAGGGTATAAACTCACCCCTCCACTTT. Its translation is CASSPGQGINSPLHF.

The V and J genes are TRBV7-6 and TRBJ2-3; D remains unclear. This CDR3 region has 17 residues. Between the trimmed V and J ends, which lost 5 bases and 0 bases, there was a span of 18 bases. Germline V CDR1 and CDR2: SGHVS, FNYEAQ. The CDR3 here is CASSLGVSRISTDTQYF. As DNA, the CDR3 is TGTGCCAGCAGCCTTGGCGTCTCGCGGATTAGCACAGATACGCAGTATTTT.

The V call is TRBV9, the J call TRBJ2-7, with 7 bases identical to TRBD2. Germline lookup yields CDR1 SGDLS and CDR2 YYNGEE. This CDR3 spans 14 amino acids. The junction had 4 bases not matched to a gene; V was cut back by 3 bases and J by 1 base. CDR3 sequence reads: CASSASGGSYEQYF. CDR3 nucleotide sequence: TGTGCCAGCAGCGCGTCCGGGGGGTCCTACGAGCAGTACTTC.

This chain's CDR3 is CASSRRYREDTQYF. The CDR3 DNA reads as TGCGCCAGCAGTCGCCGTTACAGGGAAGATACGCAGTATTTT. The chain employs TRBV10-1 and TRBJ2-3, with D maybe TRBD1 (6 bases). The CDR3 has 14 residues. V shed 5 bases and J shed 5 bases, with 14 bases lying between them. Germline V gives CDR1 WNHNN, CDR2 SYGVQD (reference sequence).

The DNA of the CDR3 is TGCGCCAGCAGCTTGGACAGGGGCACTGAAGCTTTCTTT. Translated, it gives CASSLDRGTEAFF. The chain links TRBV5-1 to TRBJ1-1; 7 bases map to TRBD1. CDR3 size: 13 residues. J was trimmed by 4 bases and V by 0 bases; bases with no gene match: 0. The germline V gene has CDR1 SGHRS and CDR2 YFSETQ.

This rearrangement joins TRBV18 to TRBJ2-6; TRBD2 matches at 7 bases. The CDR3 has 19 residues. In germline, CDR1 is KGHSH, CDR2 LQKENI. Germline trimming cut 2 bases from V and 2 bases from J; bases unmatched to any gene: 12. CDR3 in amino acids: CASSPKRPGGEAGANVLTF. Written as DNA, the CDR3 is TGTGCCAGCTCACCAAAACGGCCGGGGGGAGAGGCTGGGGCCAACGTCCTGACTTTC.

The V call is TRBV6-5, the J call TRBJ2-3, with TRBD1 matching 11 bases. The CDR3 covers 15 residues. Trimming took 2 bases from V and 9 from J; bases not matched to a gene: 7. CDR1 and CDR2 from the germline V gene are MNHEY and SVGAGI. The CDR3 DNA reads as TGTGCCAGCAGTTACCGGGACAGGGGGTCGGGCACGCAGTATTTT. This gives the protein CASSYRDRGSGTQYF.

The CDR3 region is CASSLADRYEQYF. In DNA form, the CDR3 reads TGTGCCAGCAGCTTAGCAGACAGGTACGAGCAGTACTTC. This chain uses TRBV7-3 with TRBJ2-7, with a possible D match to TRBD1 (6 bases). This CDR3 comprises 13 residues. With 2 bases removed from V and 4 bases from J, the gap between germline ends came to 9 bases. Looked up from germline, CDR1 is SGHTA and CDR2 is FQGTGA.

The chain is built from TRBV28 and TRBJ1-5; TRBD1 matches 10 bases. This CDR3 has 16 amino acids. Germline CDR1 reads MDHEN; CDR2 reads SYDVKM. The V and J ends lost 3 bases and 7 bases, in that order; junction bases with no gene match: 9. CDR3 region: CASSLGTGVSGQPQHF. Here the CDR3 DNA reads TGTGCCAGCAGTTTGGGGACAGGGGTGTCAGGGCAGCCCCAGCATTTT.

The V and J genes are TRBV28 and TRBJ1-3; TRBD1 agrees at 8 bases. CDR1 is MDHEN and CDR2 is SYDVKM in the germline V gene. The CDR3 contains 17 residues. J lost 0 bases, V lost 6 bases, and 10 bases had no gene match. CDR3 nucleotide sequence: TGTGCCAGCAGCCCGAACAGGGGGGCGATCTCTGGAAACACCATATATTTT. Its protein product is CASSPNRGAISGNTIYF.

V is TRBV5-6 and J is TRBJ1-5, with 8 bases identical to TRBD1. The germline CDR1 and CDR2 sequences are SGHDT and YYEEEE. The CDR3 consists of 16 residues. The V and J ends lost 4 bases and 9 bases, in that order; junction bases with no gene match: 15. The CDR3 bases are TGTGCCAGCAGCGTGGTGTCCGGGACAGGTTTTTCGCCCCAGCATTTT. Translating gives CASSVVSGTGFSPQHF.

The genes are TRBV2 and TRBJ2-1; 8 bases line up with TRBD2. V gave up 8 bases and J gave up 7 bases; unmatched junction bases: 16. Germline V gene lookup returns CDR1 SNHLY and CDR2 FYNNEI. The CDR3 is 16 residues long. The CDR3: CASESPGGAGVNEQFF. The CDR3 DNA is TGTGCCAGCGAATCCCCGGGGGGAGCGGGGGTGAATGAGCAGTTCTTC.

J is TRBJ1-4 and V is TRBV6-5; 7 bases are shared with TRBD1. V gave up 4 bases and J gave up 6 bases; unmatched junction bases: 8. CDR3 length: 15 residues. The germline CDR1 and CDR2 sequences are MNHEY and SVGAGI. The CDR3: CASSSKGAAHEKLFF. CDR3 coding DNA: TGTGCCAGCAGTTCTAAGGGGGCGGCGCATGAAAAACTGTTTTTT.